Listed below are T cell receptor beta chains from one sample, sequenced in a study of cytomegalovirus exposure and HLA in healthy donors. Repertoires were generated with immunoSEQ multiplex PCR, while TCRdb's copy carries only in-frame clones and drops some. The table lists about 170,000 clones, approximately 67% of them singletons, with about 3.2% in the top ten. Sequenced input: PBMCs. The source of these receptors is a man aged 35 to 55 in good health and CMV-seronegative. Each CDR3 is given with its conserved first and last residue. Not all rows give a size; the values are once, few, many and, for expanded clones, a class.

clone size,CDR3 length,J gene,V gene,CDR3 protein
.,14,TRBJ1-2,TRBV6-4,CASRWTGPNYGYTF
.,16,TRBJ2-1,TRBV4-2,CASSQGVAGGPGEQFF
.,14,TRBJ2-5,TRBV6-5,CASSYNDRPETQYF
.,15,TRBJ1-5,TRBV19,CASSILEQFPRAQHF
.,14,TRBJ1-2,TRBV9,CASSVGPGEYGYTF
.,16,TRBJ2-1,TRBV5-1,CASSIPSGSSYNEQFF
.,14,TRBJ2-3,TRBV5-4,CASSLKRETDTQYF
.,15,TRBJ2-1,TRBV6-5,CASSYSVAGGNEQFF
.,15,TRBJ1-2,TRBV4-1,CASSPTGGARNGYTF
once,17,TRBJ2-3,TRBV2,CASTQTSGGQSTDTQYF
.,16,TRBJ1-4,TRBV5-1,CASSLYGGRDNEKLFF
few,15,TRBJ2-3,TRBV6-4,CASSMNFRGTDTQYF
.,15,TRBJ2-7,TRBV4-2,CASSQETSRPYEQYF
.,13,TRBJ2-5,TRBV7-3,CASSRGRRETQYF
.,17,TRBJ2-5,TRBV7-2,CASSLQGGAGGGETQYF
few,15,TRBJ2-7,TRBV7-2,CASSAPDRGSYEQYF
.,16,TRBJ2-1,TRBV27,CASSSHGLAGAPRQFF
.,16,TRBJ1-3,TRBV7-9,CSSSLNTGGSGNTIYF
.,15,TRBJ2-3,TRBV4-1,CASSQVGLAADTQYF
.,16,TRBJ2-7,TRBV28,CASSFHLQALSYEQYF
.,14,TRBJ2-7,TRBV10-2,CASRAGLTFYEQYF
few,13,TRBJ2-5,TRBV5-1,CASSLGGGETQYF
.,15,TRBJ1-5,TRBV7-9,CASSGTGNDNQPQHF
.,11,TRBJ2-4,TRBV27,CASSWSEVGYF
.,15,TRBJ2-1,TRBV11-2,CASSLVAGSYNEQFF
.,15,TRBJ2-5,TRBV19,CASSIFRGGEETQYF